Listed here are 24 T cell receptor beta chains from one sample, sequenced in a study of shared clonotypes between healthy human individuals (dated by TCRdb to 2019 to 2021). Receptors were amplified or captured by the immunoSEQ multiplex PCR assay. TCRdb provides this immuneACCESS table in a form limited to in-frame rearrangements. Some clones are lacking; in checked studies, under half of them reflect an unresolved V gene, and why the rest are absent is not known. Across this sample there are over 2 million clones, with around 95% seen only once. The biggest ten clones account for approximately 0.13% of the sample. What was sequenced was naive CD4+ T cells sorted from blood. What the cell subset or site label conveys for this sample: CD45RA+ positively selected. These receptors originate from a man aged 18 to 30 in good health.

About this clone itself: This same CDR3 is encoded by further DNA sequences in the sample. This sequence joins TRBV7-9 and TRBJ2-7; D not certain. Germline CDR1 is SEHNR and CDR2 is FQNEAQ (reference sequence). V was shortened by 1 base and J by 2 bases, with 6 bases between the two germline ends. The CDR3 consists of 13 residues. CDR3 DNA sequence: TGTGCCAGCAGCTTAGACGTGGCCTACGAGCAGTACTTC. Translated, it gives CASSLDVAYEQYF.

The chain carries TRBV10-3 and TRBJ2-2; 7 bases match TRBD2. With V trimmed by 2 bases and J by 0 bases, 9 bases remained unmatched. Germline CDR1 and CDR2: ENHRY and SYGVKD. The CDR3 sequence is 18 residues long. The CDR3 nucleotides read TGTGCCATCAGTGAGGGTGGCGGGAGCGGAGCGAACACCGGGGAGCTGTTTTTT. It translates to CAISEGGGSGANTGELFF.

This chain connects TRBV25-1 to TRBJ2-7, with D perhaps TRBD1 (5 bases). The V end lost 3 bases, the J end lost 6 bases, and 12 bases lay between the germline ends. The CDR3 is 13 residues long. Germline V gene data show CDR1 as MGHDK and CDR2 as SYGVNS. The CDR3 here is CASSDQGFREQYF. The CDR3 DNA reads as TGTGCCAGCAGTGATCAGGGTTTCCGCGAGCAGTACTTC.

The chain carries TRBV18 and TRBJ1-3, with D possibly being TRBD1 (6 bases). Germline values: CDR1 KGHSH, CDR2 LQKENI. Trimming cost V 0 bases and J 6 bases, with 15 bases left between them. The CDR3 length is 16 residues. The CDR3 DNA reads as TGTGCCAGCTCACCACCGCAGGGGTCAGGGGAAAACACCATATATTTT. Protein: CASSPPQGSGENTIYF. Full variable domain (remainder filled in from reference TRBV18 and TRBJ1-3): NAGVMQNPRHLVRRRGQEARLRCSPMKGHSHVYWYRQLPEEGLKFMVYLQKENIIDESGMPKERFSAEFPKEGPSILRIQQVVRGDSAAYFCASSPPQGSGENTIYFGEGSWLTVV.

This clone has just one count. This could be a read error, since a much larger clone is one nucleotide away. The chain combines TRBV13 with TRBJ1-3, with D possibly TRBD1 on 6 matching bases. This CDR3 is 15 amino acids long. Per the germline V gene, CDR1 is PRHDT and CDR2 is FYEKMQ (reference sequence). The CDR3 loop reads CASRLTGTPGNTTYF. The CDR3 DNA reads as TGTGCCAGCAGACTCACCGGGACACCTGGAAACACCACATATTTT.

CDR3 in DNA: TGTGCCAGCAGCTGGCGCCCATCATCCTACGAGCAGTACTTC. The encoded protein is CASSWRPSSYEQYF. V usage is TRBV5-6 and J usage is TRBJ2-7; no definite D call. Germline V lookup: CDR1 SGHDT, CDR2 YYEEEE. The length of the CDR3 is 14 residues. V was shortened by 3 bases and J by 1 base, with 11 bases between the two germline ends.

A word on this clone: The same CDR3 arises from other DNA sequences in this sample as well. This sequence joins TRBV18 and TRBJ1-2, with 10 bases identical to TRBD1. CDR3 length: 13 residues. Germline values: CDR1 KGHSH, CDR2 LQKENI. With 6 bases clipped from V and 8 bases from J, the junction kept 6 bases outside the gene matches. The CDR3 DNA sequence: TGTGCCAGCTCTCCCGGGACAGGGGAAGGCTACACCTTC. Protein: CASSPGTGEGYTF.

The J gene is TRBJ2-3, the V gene TRBV5-1; 7 bases are shared with TRBD1. Germline CDR1 is SGHRS and CDR2 is YFSETQ. The CDR3 has 15 amino acids. The junction had 8 bases not matched to a gene; V was cut back by 4 bases and J by 3 bases. The DNA for the CDR3 is TGCGCCAGCAGCCCTAGACAGGGAATAACAGATACGCAGTATTTT. Encoded protein: CASSPRQGITDTQYF.

This rearrangement joins TRBV6-1 to TRBJ1-2, with D perhaps matching TRBD1 (5 bases). Germline V lookup: CDR1 MNHNS, CDR2 SASEGT. The germline V and J ends were trimmed by 8 bases and 0 bases, with 13 bases remaining between them. This CDR3 spans 14 amino acids. The CDR3 nucleotides read TGTGCCAGCGAGCGGGACGGTACTAACTATGGCTACACCTTC. It translates to CASERDGTNYGYTF.

This clone was observed a single time. The rearrangement links TRBV10-2 to TRBJ2-7; 8 bases fit TRBD2. The germline V gene has CDR1 WSHSY and CDR2 SAAADI. V was pared by 3 bases and J by 6 bases, with 13 bases of the junction left unmatched. The CDR3 runs 16 residues. CDR3 protein: CASSDWSAGTRSEQYF. The CDR3 bases are TGCGCCAGCAGTGATTGGTCAGCCGGGACTAGAAGCGAGCAGTACTTC.

The chain recombines TRBV19 with TRBJ1-4; D uncertain. CDR3 size: 12 residues. Trimming shortened V by 6 bases and J by 13 bases, and 15 bases separated the two germline ends. The germline V gene encodes CDR1 LNHDA and CDR2 SQIVND (reference sequence). CDR3 in DNA: TGTGCCAGTAGCCCCGGGAAGTTGGGACTGTTTTTT. It translates to CASSPGKLGLFF.

J is TRBJ1-4 and V is TRBV5-1, with D perhaps TRBD1 (5 bases). The CDR3 has 14 amino acids. Germline CDR1 and CDR2: SGHRS and YFSETQ. V dropped 4 bases and J dropped 3 bases, with 10 bases sitting between them. This CDR3 is CASSLQDSNEKLFF. CDR3 DNA sequence: TGCGCCAGCAGCCTACAGGACTCTAATGAAAAACTGTTTTTT.

The chain carries TRBV7-6 and TRBJ1-1; perhaps TRBD1 as D (5 bases). Between the trimmed V and J ends, which lost 5 bases and 0 bases, there was a span of 16 bases. Germline values: CDR1 SGHVS, CDR2 FNYEAQ. The CDR3 runs 16 residues. The CDR3 loop reads CASSLGPIVMNTEAFF. The CDR3, as DNA: TGTGCCAGCAGCCTGGGACCAATTGTCATGAACACTGAAGCTTTCTTT. Full variable domain (missing parts from reference TRBV7-6 and TRBJ1-1): GAGVSQSPRYKVTKRGQDVALRCDPISGHVSLYWYRQALGQGPEFLTYFNYEAQQDKSGLPNDRFSAERPEGSISTLTIQRTEQRDSAMYRCASSLGPIVMNTEAFFGQGTRLTVV.

The chain has TRBV18 and TRBJ1-2; D not certain. Germline lookup yields CDR1 KGHSH and CDR2 LQKENI. The CDR3 sequence is 15 residues long. Between the trimmed V and J ends, which lost 2 bases and 5 bases, there was a span of 15 bases. The CDR3 DNA reads TGTGCCAGCTCACCAAGTATCTCAACCGGGTATGGCTACACCTTC. This translates into CASSPSISTGYGYTF.

This clone has just one count. The rearrangement uses TRBV5-1 and TRBJ2-6, with no clear D. Trimming cost V 5 bases and J 0 bases, with 9 bases left between them. Germline lookup yields CDR1 SGHRS and CDR2 YFSETQ. The CDR3 is 15 amino acids. The CDR3 spells CASSIDISGANVLTF. CDR3 sequence (DNA): TGCGCCAGCAGTATTGACATCTCTGGGGCCAACGTCCTGACTTTC.

The genes are TRBV29-1 and TRBJ2-5, with 11 nucleotides matching TRBD2. V shed 6 bases and J 2 bases; nucleotides not matched to a gene: 2. Germline V gene sequence: CDR1 SQVTM, CDR2 ANQGSEA. The CDR3 has 13 amino acids. CDR3 bases: TGCAGCGTAAGGACTAGCGGGCAAGAGACCCAGTACTTC. This sequence encodes CSVRTSGQETQYF.

The chain employs TRBV5-1 and TRBJ1-6, with D uncertain. Germline V gene sequence: CDR1 SGHRS, CDR2 YFSETQ. V was pared by 2 bases and J by 3 bases, with 9 bases between. This CDR3 is 15 amino acids long. CDR3 coding DNA: TGCGCCAGCAGCTTTGACGACGGCTATAATTCACCCCTCCACTTT. This sequence encodes CASSFDDGYNSPLHF.

This chain uses TRBV4-1 with TRBJ1-1; tentatively, D is TRBD1 (5 bases). The CDR3 contains 16 residues. Germline lookup yields CDR1 MGHRA and CDR2 YSYEKL. Between the trimmed V and J ends, which lost 4 bases and 0 bases, there was a span of 15 bases. In nucleotides, the CDR3 is TGCGCCAGCAGCCTCCAAGGAGGGACCTTGAACACTGAAGCTTTCTTT. Its translation: CASSLQGGTLNTEAFF.

The genes are TRBV18 and TRBJ1-5; 12 bases fit TRBD1. CDR3 length: 16 residues. V was pared by 4 bases and J by 5 bases, with 6 bases of the junction left unmatched. Germline V gene lookup returns CDR1 KGHSH and CDR2 LQKENI. CDR3 sequence: CASSRLGQGADQPQHF. The CDR3, as DNA: TGTGCCAGCTCACGGTTGGGACAGGGGGCTGATCAGCCCCAGCATTTT.

The rearrangement links TRBV25-1 to TRBJ2-3, with TRBD1 matching 9 bases. Germline V gives CDR1 MGHDK, CDR2 SYGVNS. Trimming cost V 4 bases and J 1 base; bases outside gene matches: 12. The CDR3 length is 18 residues. CDR3 loop: CASSAAPGTGYGTDTQYF. As DNA, the CDR3 is TGTGCCAGCAGTGCCGCCCCCGGGACAGGGTATGGCACAGATACGCAGTATTTT.

The rearrangement links TRBV18 to TRBJ1-1, with 9 bases fitting TRBD1. Trimming removed 1 base from V and 1 base from J; junction bases left unmatched: 7. Germline CDR1 is KGHSH and CDR2 is LQKENI. This CDR3 is built from 17 residues. In DNA, the CDR3 is TGTGCCAGCTCACCACTTGGGACAGGGACGAAGAACACTGAAGCTTTCTTT. It specifies CASSPLGTGTKNTEAFF. Complete variable domain (other parts from reference TRBV18 and TRBJ1-1): NAGVMQNPRHLVRRRGQEARLRCSPMKGHSHVYWYRQLPEEGLKFMVYLQKENIIDESGMPKERFSAEFPKEGPSILRIQQVVRGDSAAYFCASSPLGTGTKNTEAFFGQGTRLTVV.

V usage is TRBV10-3 and J usage is TRBJ2-7, with 10 bases fitting TRBD2. The CDR3 totals 16 residues. Germline-derived CDR1 and CDR2 are ENHRY and SYGVKD. After removal of 3 bases from V and 2 bases from J, the junction contained 7 bases not matched to a gene. The CDR3 loop reads CAISEAGTSVTYEQYF. The CDR3 region has the DNA TGTGCCATCAGTGAAGCCGGGACTAGCGTTACCTACGAGCAGTACTTC.

The chain couples TRBV30 to TRBJ2-1; 14 nucleotides match TRBD2. V gave up 3 bases and J gave up 0 bases; unmatched junction bases: 7. The CDR3 consists of 18 residues. Germline CDR1 GTSNPN, CDR2 SVGIG (reference sequence). The CDR3 nucleotides are TGTGCCTGGAGCGGGACTAGCGGGGGCTATAACTCCTACAATGAGCAGTTCTTC. Its protein product is CAWSGTSGGYNSYNEQFF.

The chain is built from TRBV7-9 and TRBJ1-6, with 8 bases matching TRBD1. In germline, CDR1 is SEHNR, CDR2 FQNEAQ (reference sequence). There are 16 residues in the CDR3. V shed 5 bases and J 0 bases; nucleotides not matched to a gene: 3. CDR3 sequence (DNA): TGTGCCAGCAGCCCGACAGGGGCCTCCTATAATTCACCCCTCCACTTT. This translates into CASSPTGASYNSPLHF. The variable domain in full, completed from reference TRBV7-9 and TRBJ1-6, reads DTGVSQNPRHKITKRGQNVTFRCDPISEHNRLYWYRQTLGQGPEFLTYFQNEAQLEKSRLLSDRFSAERPKGSFSTLEIQRTEQGDSAMYLCASSPTGASYNSPLHFGNGTRLTVT.